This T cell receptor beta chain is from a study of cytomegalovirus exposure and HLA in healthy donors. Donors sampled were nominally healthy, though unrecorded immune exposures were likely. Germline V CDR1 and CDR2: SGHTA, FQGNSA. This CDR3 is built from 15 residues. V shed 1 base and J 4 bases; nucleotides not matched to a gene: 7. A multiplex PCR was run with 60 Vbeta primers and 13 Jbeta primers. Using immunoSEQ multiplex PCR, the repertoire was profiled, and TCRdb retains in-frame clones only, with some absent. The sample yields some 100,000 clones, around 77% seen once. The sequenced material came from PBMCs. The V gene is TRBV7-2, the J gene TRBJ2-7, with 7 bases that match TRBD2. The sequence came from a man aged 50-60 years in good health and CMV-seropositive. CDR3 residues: CASSLGTRSFYEQYF. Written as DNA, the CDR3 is TGTGCCAGCAGCTTAGGGACTAGAAGTTTTTACGAGCAGTACTTC.